Included here is one T cell receptor (beta chain) sequence, with context. The germline V gene has CDR1 LNHDA and CDR2 SQIVND (reference sequence). The V gene lost 6 bases and the J gene lost 0 bases, with 17 bases spanning the gap. The CDR3 length is 16 residues. This sample is part of a study of T cell changes during pregnancy in multiple sclerosis. The protocol was immunoSEQ multiplex PCR, while the TCRdb copy is restricted to in-frame clones and leaves out a portion. Of 55,000 to 80,000 clones detected, approximately 87% appear once; the ten largest clones hold around a tenth. The clonotype was recovered from a female donor in good health, enrolled as a control in a pregnancy study. The chain employs TRBV19 and TRBJ1-2; a possible D gene is TRBD1 (6 bases). This specimen consisted of peripheral blood, obtained after pregnancy. This chain's CDR3 is CASSPSTGQTNYGYTF. CDR3 nucleotides: TGTGCCAGTAGCCCCTCTACGGGACAAACTAACTATGGCTACACCTTC.